This T cell receptor beta chain was captured by sequencing in a study of blood T cell repertoires in COVID-19. Background on the study: PBMCs, B-cell-depleted T cells, or T cells were the source of the cDNA or gDNA that made up the material.

The CDR3 contains 14 residues. V lost 4 bases and J lost 4, with 13 bases in between. Germline V gene sequence: CDR1 MNHEY, CDR2 SVGAGI. Original methodology: Reference gene primers were amplified, and this amplification served to estimate nucleated cell counts. Sequenced by immunoSEQ multiplex PCR; TCRdb stores in-frame clones only, minus some. The DNA was the basis for D and trimming; V, J and clone size are from that table. The data contain 150,000 to 200,000 clones, over 75% of them seen just once; the ten biggest clones take up roughly 25%. Specimen: peripheral blood. This receptor was identified in a woman aged 70-85 years with acute or convalescent COVID-19. V and J are TRBV6-5 and TRBJ1-1; D remains unclear. The CDR3 region is CASSFRGFGTEAFF. CDR3 coding DNA: TGTGCCAGCAGTTTTCGGGGATTTGGCACTGAAGCTTTCTTT.